The 31 T cell receptor beta chains below all came from one sample that was sequenced in a study of beta chain features in type 1 diabetes. Overall study results and limits: Moderate but significant shortening of TCRB CDR3s was recorded in all four CD4+ subsets from Type 1 diabetes patients.

Sequenced material consisted of expressed TCRB transcripts (all of the isolated RNA was reverse transcribed). Generated by immunoSEQ multiplex PCR, the TCRdb table keeps only in-frame clones and is missing some. The table shows 500,000 to 850,000 clones, with about 14% occurring only once. These receptors' antigens are unknown. The material sequenced was naive CD4+ T cells from blood. These TCRs come from a man younger than 35 with type 1 diabetes.

This clone was counted between two and nine times. The chain recombines TRBV5-1 with TRBJ2-7, with D perhaps matching TRBD2 (6 bases). The CDR3 is 14 residues long. Germline V lookup: CDR1 SGHRS, CDR2 YFSETQ. Deletions cut 3 bases from V and 7 bases from J, with 17 bases between. The chain's CDR3 is CASSSGSPAGEQYF. The CDR3 DNA reads as TGCGCCAGCAGCTCGGGCTCTCCGGCGGGGGAGCAGTACTTC.

This chain connects TRBV19 to TRBJ1-5, with 9 bases matching TRBD1. Germline V lookup: CDR1 LNHDA, CDR2 SQIVND (reference sequence). This CDR3 contains 14 residues. J was trimmed by 5 bases and V by 7 bases; bases with no gene match: 6. The CDR3: CASNPDRGYQPQHF. CDR3 bases: TGTGCCAGTAACCCGGACAGGGGTTATCAGCCCCAGCATTTT.

The J gene is TRBJ2-5, the V gene TRBV30; 7 nucleotides match TRBD1. V was clipped by 3 bases and J by 1 base; unmatched bases: 5. Per the germline V gene, CDR1 is GTSNPN and CDR2 is SVGIG (reference sequence). The CDR3 loop spans 14 amino acids. Here the CDR3 DNA reads TGTGCCTGGAGGCCGACAGGGTTCCAAGAGACCCAGTACTTC. Translated, it gives CAWRPTGFQETQYF.

The genes are TRBV6-5 and TRBJ2-4; 7 bases are shared with TRBD2. CDR3 length equals 11 residues. J was trimmed by 10 bases and V by 5 bases; bases with no gene match: 2. Germline V gene lookup returns CDR1 MNHEY and CDR2 SVGAGI. The CDR3 region is CASSHGGIQYF. As DNA, the CDR3 is TGTGCCAGCAGTCACGGGGGGATTCAGTACTTC.

The gene calls are TRBV6-5 and TRBJ2-1; 11 nucleotides match TRBD1. The CDR3 sequence is 15 residues long. Germline values: CDR1 MNHEY, CDR2 SVGAGI. With 6 bases clipped from V and 8 bases from J, the junction kept 9 bases outside the gene matches. CDR3 bases: TGTGCCAGCAGCCGGACAGGGGGCTTGGGCGATGAGCAGTTCTTC. It translates to CASSRTGGLGDEQFF.

Note on this clone: Different DNA sequences within this sample yield the same CDR3. The J gene is TRBJ2-5, the V gene TRBV7-2, with TRBD1 matching over 7 bases. Losses at the gene ends were 5 bases for V and 1 base for J; bases not matched to a gene: 1. Per germline, CDR1 SGHTA and CDR2 FQGNSA. CDR3 length: 13 residues. The CDR3 sequence is CASSRDSQETQYF. The CDR3 region has the DNA TGTGCCAGCAGCCGGGACAGCCAAGAGACCCAGTACTTC.

This clone was seen more than once but under ten times. The chain couples TRBV2 to TRBJ2-7; 12 bases align to TRBD1. CDR3 length equals 15 residues. Germline CDR1 reads SNHLY; CDR2 reads FYNNEI. The V gene end was trimmed by 5 bases and the J gene end by 7 bases; junction bases not matched to a gene: 9. The CDR3 DNA reads as TGTGCCAGCAGTCACCGGGACAGGGGGCCCGGTGAGCAGTACTTC. Translating it yields CASSHRDRGPGEQYF. Variable domain in full (rest from reference TRBV2 and TRBJ2-7): EPEVTQTPSHQVTQMGQEVILRCVPISNHLYFYWYRQILGQKVEFLVSFYNNEISEKSEIFDDQFSVERPDGSNFTLKIRSTKLEDSAMYFCASSHRDRGPGEQYFGPGTRLTVT.

CDR3 sequence: CASSPLDSTISGNTIYF. DNA for the CDR3: TGTGCCAGCTCACCTCTTGACAGTACTATCTCTGGAAACACCATATATTTT. V usage is TRBV18 and J usage is TRBJ1-3; a weak D match, TRBD1 (5 bases). Trimming shortened V by 3 bases and J by 0 bases, and 15 bases separated the two germline ends. CDR1 and CDR2 from the germline V gene are KGHSH and LQKENI. The CDR3 spans 17 residues.

This chain uses TRBV7-2 with TRBJ2-3; D unclear. CDR1 and CDR2 (germline): SGHTA, FQGNSA. Trimming took 3 bases from V and 6 from J, leaving 7 bases between them. This CDR3 has 12 amino acids. CDR3: CASSFDLDTQYF. CDR3 nucleotide sequence: TGTGCCAGCAGCTTCGATCTGGATACGCAGTATTTT.

The chain's CDR3 is CAWSTGGVNEQFF. CDR3 nucleotides: TGTGCCTGGAGTACGGGAGGAGTAAATGAGCAGTTCTTC. This chain uses TRBV30 with TRBJ2-1; TRBD2 matches at 7 bases. Germline CDR1 GTSNPN, CDR2 SVGIG (reference sequence). The CDR3 sequence is 13 residues long. The junction had 5 bases not matched to a gene; V was cut back by 2 bases and J by 7 bases.

This chain connects TRBV29-1 to TRBJ2-5; D remains ambiguous. V was trimmed by 2 bases and J by 0 bases, leaving 4 bases between them. Germline values: CDR1 SQVTM, CDR2 ANQGSEA. CDR3 size: 12 residues. CDR3 protein: CSVEQNQETQYF. The CDR3 DNA is TGCAGCGTTGAACAGAACCAAGAGACCCAGTACTTC. The full variable domain, rest sourced from reference TRBV29-1 and TRBJ2-5, is SAVISQKPSRDICQRGTSLTIQCQVDSQVTMMFWYRQQPGQSLTLIATANQGSEATYESGFVIDKFPISRPNLTFSTLTVSNMSPEDSSIYLCSVEQNQETQYFGPGTRLLVL.

This clone was observed a few times. The chain joins TRBV14 to TRBJ1-5, with D tentatively TRBD1 (6 bases). CDR1 is SGHDN, CDR2 FVKESK, per germline. The CDR3 consists of 13 residues. The germline V and J ends were trimmed by 5 bases and 9 bases, with 14 bases remaining between them. The CDR3 reads CASSGGVHAPQHF. The CDR3 nucleotides are TGTGCCAGCAGCGGGGGCGTTCATGCGCCCCAGCATTTT.

The chain couples TRBV5-1 to TRBJ2-7; 8 nucleotides match TRBD1. From germline, CDR1 is SGHRS and CDR2 YFSETQ. The CDR3 covers 13 residues. With V trimmed by 0 bases and J by 9 bases, 5 bases remained unmatched. The CDR3 DNA sequence: TGCGCCAGCAGCTTGGCCGGGACAGGAAGGCAGTACTTC. Amino acid sequence: CASSLAGTGRQYF.

The V gene is TRBV27, the J gene TRBJ1-2, with 7 nucleotides matching TRBD1. The V segment lost 6 bases and the J segment 4 bases; nucleotides outside the gene matches: 5. The CDR3 is 13 amino acids. Germline V gives CDR1 MNHEY, CDR2 SMNVEV (reference sequence). Here the CDR3 reads CASSRQGLYGYTF. The CDR3 DNA reads TGTGCCAGCAGCCGACAGGGCCTCTATGGCTACACCTTC.

The rearrangement links TRBV7-2 to TRBJ1-2; 7 bases are shared with TRBD1. The germline gives CDR1 SGHTA, CDR2 FQGNSA. The length of the CDR3 is 14 residues. J gave up 8 bases and V 5 bases, and 11 bases lay outside the gene matches. The CDR3 DNA reads TGTGCCAGCAGCAACGACAGGGTTCAGGGGGGCTACACCTTC. This codes for CASSNDRVQGGYTF.

This clone was counted only a few times. In DNA form, the CDR3 reads TGTGCCAGCAGCTTAGAGGGACAGGGGCGCGGCTACACCTTC. Residues: CASSLEGQGRGYTF. V and J are TRBV7-8 and TRBJ1-2, with 10 bases identical to TRBD1. Per germline, CDR1 SGHVS and CDR2 FQNEAQ. The ends lost 1 base at V and 8 bases at J; junction bases unmatched: 4. The CDR3 sequence is 14 residues long.

This clone was detected a few times. The chain is built from TRBV29-1 and TRBJ2-7, with unresolved D. The ends were cut back, 4 bases at V and 2 bases at J, with 6 bases in the middle. Looked up from germline, CDR1 is SQVTM and CDR2 is ANQGSEA. CDR3 size: 11 residues. The CDR3 sequence is CSVADTYEQYF. CDR3 sequence (DNA): TGCAGCGTTGCGGATACCTACGAGCAGTACTTC.

In its sample, this clone was seen a few times. The rearrangement joins TRBV6-5 to TRBJ2-1, with a weak D call TRBD2 (6 bases). The V end was cut by 6 bases, the J end by 0 bases, with 12 bases between. Germline CDR1 reads MNHEY; CDR2 reads SVGAGI. CDR3 size: 15 residues. The CDR3 nucleotides read TGTGCCAGCAGATCCCGGGACTCCTCCTACAATGAGCAGTTCTTC. Its translation: CASRSRDSSYNEQFF.

This clone appeared a few times. The gene calls are TRBV30 and TRBJ1-5; TRBD1 matches at 9 bases. Germline loops: CDR1 GTSNPN, CDR2 SVGIG (reference sequence). The CDR3 runs to 15 residues. Unmatched junction bases numbered 6, after V lost 4 bases and J lost 2 bases. CDR3 protein: CAWNPQGAGNQPQHF. The CDR3 DNA is TGTGCCTGGAACCCACAGGGGGCCGGCAATCAGCCCCAGCATTTT.

V gene TRBV2 combines with J gene TRBJ2-1; D is ambiguous. V lost 1 base, J lost 7 bases, and 11 bases lay in between. The V gene's germline CDR1 is SNHLY and CDR2 FYNNEI. CDR3 length equals 14 residues. In nucleotides, the CDR3 is TGTGCCAGCAGTGAAGGTCAGGTCCTTAATGAGCAGTTCTTC. This sequence encodes CASSEGQVLNEQFF. The full variable domain, rest sourced from reference TRBV2 and TRBJ2-1, is EPEVTQTPSHQVTQMGQEVILRCVPISNHLYFYWYRQILGQKVEFLVSFYNNEISEKSEIFDDQFSVERPDGSNFTLKIRSTKLEDSAMYFCASSEGQVLNEQFFGPGTRLTVL.

V is TRBV29-1 and J is TRBJ2-1; 7 nucleotides match TRBD1. Germline V gene sequence: CDR1 SQVTM, CDR2 ANQGSEA. CDR3 size: 14 residues. The junction had 6 bases not matched to a gene; V was cut back by 6 bases and J by 1 base. CDR3 in amino acids: CSVGRRGSYNEQFF. CDR3 DNA: TGCAGCGTCGGGCGCAGGGGGTCCTACAATGAGCAGTTCTTC.

This chain's CDR3 is CASSYYEGYNYGYTF. The CDR3 coding sequence is TGTGCCAGCAGTTACTACGAGGGTTACAACTATGGCTACACCTTC. The chain couples TRBV6-5 to TRBJ1-2; D remains ambiguous. Trimming stripped 1 base from V and 2 bases from J, with 11 bases between. This CDR3 has 15 amino acids. Germline values: CDR1 MNHEY, CDR2 SVGAGI.

The chain carries TRBV6-6 and TRBJ1-1, with 7 bases matching TRBD1. Germline V CDR1 and CDR2: MNHNY, SVGAGI (reference sequence). The length of the CDR3 is 15 residues. Trimming took 6 bases from V and 1 from J; bases not matched to a gene: 8. The CDR3 region has the DNA TGTGCCAGCAGCCTTAGACAGGGAGGGAACACTGAAGCTTTCTTT. Its protein product is CASSLRQGGNTEAFF.

This clone turned up a few times. CDR3 sequence: CASSPLRTEQETQYF. CDR3 in DNA: TGTGCCAGCTCACCATTACGGACAGAACAAGAGACCCAGTACTTC. The chain links TRBV18 to TRBJ2-5; D might be TRBD1 (6 bases). From germline, CDR1 is KGHSH and CDR2 LQKENI. Trimming left V 2 bases short and J 2 bases short, with 12 bases between. CDR3 length: 15 amino acids.

Notes on this clone: Other nucleotide sequences in the sample specify the same CDR3. DNA of the CDR3: TGTGCCAGCAGCCCTGGGTCCACAGATACGCAGTATTTT. Protein sequence: CASSPGSTDTQYF. V is TRBV11-2 and J is TRBJ2-3; D gene uncertain. This CDR3 comprises 13 residues. V was pared by 5 bases and J by 2 bases, with 8 bases between. Germline-derived CDR1 and CDR2 are SGHAT and FQNNGV.

J is TRBJ2-2 and V is TRBV28, with D perhaps matching TRBD1 (6 bases). The CDR3 contains 13 residues. From germline, CDR1 is MDHEN and CDR2 SYDVKM. Trimming pared 5 bases from V and 7 bases from J, leaving 11 bases between. CDR3: CASSLTGNGELFF. The CDR3 region has the DNA TGTGCCAGCAGTCTTACAGGGAACGGGGAGCTGTTTTTT.

The rearrangement joins TRBV28 to TRBJ2-2; weak D call: TRBD1 (6 bases). V was clipped by 7 bases and J by 0 bases, with 24 bases between them. CDR3 length: 19 amino acids. Germline assignment: CDR1 MDHEN and CDR2 SYDVKM. The CDR3 reads CASNHRQVGRIANTGELFF. In nucleotides, the CDR3 is TGTGCCAGCAACCATCGACAGGTGGGACGAATTGCGAACACCGGGGAGCTGTTTTTT.

This clone turned up a few times. V and J are TRBV28 and TRBJ2-5; D not certain. The CDR3 sequence is 12 residues long. V lost 0 bases and J lost 2, with 1 base in between. CDR1 MDHEN and CDR2 SYDVKM come from the germline V gene. CDR3 sequence reads: CASSLWQETQYF. The CDR3 DNA is TGTGCCAGCAGTTTATGGCAAGAGACCCAGTACTTC.

This chain uses TRBV6-6 with TRBJ1-1; 7 bases align to TRBD1. The CDR3 totals 12 residues. Germline V CDR1 and CDR2: MNHNY, SVGAGI (reference sequence). Trimming at V came to 7 bases and at J to 5 bases, leaving 4 bases not matched to a gene. The CDR3 DNA sequence: TGTGCCAGCATTAAACAGGGGACTGAAGCTTTCTTT. As protein: CASIKQGTEAFF.

The rearrangement joins TRBV7-2 to TRBJ2-5; D uncertain. CDR3 length: 15 residues. V was cut by 2 bases and J by 2 bases, with 12 bases left in between. The germline CDR1 and CDR2 sequences are SGHTA and FQGNSA. CDR3 sequence reads: CASSLSVSLQETQYF. Written as DNA, the CDR3 is TGTGCCAGCAGCTTATCGGTCTCCCTACAAGAGACCCAGTACTTC. The full variable domain, with the rest looked up from reference TRBV7-2 and TRBJ2-5, is GAGVSQSPSNKVTEKGKDVELRCDPISGHTALYWYRQSLGQGLEFLIYFQGNSAPDKSGLPSDRFSAERTGGSVSTLTIQRTQQEDSAVYLCASSLSVSLQETQYFGPGTRLLVL.

The chain couples TRBV30 to TRBJ2-2; D remains unclear. Germline values: CDR1 GTSNPN, CDR2 SVGIG (reference sequence). This CDR3 spans 14 amino acids. V lost 5 bases and J 6 bases, leaving 16 bases between the germline ends. CDR3 loop: CAWDPQVGPGELFF. Written as DNA, the CDR3 is TGTGCCTGGGACCCGCAGGTGGGCCCCGGGGAGCTGTTTTTT. The full variable domain, its missing parts supplied by reference TRBV30 and TRBJ2-2, is SQTIHQWPATLVQPVGSPLSLECTVEGTSNPNLYWYRQAAGRGLQLLFYSVGIGQISSEVPQNLSASRPQDRQFILSSKKLLLSDSGFYLCAWDPQVGPGELFFGEGSRLTVL.